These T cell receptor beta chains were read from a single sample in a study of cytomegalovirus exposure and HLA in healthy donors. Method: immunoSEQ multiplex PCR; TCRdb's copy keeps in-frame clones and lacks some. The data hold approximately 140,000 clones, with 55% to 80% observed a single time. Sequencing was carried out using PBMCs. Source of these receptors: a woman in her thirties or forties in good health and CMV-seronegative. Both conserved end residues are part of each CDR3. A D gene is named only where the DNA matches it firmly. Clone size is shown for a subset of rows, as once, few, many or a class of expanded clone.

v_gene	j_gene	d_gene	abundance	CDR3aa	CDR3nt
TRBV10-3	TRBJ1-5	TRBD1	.	CAISESTGIQPQHF	TGTGCCATCAGTGAGTCGACAGGGATTCAGCCCCAGCATTTT
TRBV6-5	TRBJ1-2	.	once	CASSYYQGYDGYTF	TGTGCCAGCAGTTACTACCAGGGTTACGATGGCTACACCTTC
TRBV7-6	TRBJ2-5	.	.	CAGSLEAGVAVRETQYF	TGTGCCGGCAGCTTAGAAGCCGGGGTAGCGGTCCGCGAGACCCAGTACTTC
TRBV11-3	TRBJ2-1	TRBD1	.	CASSLARGQGYNEQFF	TGTGCCAGCAGCCTGGCAAGAGGACAGGGGTACAATGAGCAGTTCTTC
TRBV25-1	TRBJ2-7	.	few	CASGRDGLSYEQYF	TGTGCCAGCGGGCGGGACGGCCTCTCCTACGAGCAGTACTTC
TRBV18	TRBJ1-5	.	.	CASADRSSNQPQHF	TGTGCCAGCGCCGACAGGTCAAGCAATCAGCCCCAGCATTTT
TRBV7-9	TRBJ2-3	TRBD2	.	CASSLDFLAEVTDTQYF	TGTGCCAGCAGCTTAGACTTCCTAGCGGAGGTCACAGATACGCAGTATTTT
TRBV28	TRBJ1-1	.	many	CASRPPGGSNEAFF	TGTGCCAGCAGACCCCCGGGGGGATCAAATGAAGCTTTCTTT
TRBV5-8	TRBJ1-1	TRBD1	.	CATEGEDRAWNTEAFF	TGTGCCACCGAAGGCGAGGACAGGGCGTGGAACACTGAAGCTTTCTTT
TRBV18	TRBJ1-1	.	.	CASSGRGDSLTF	TGTGCCAGCTCTGGCAGGGGCGACTCATTGACATTT
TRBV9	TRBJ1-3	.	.	CASSVDTGTSGNTIYF	TGTGCCAGCAGCGTGGACACCGGGACATCTGGAAACACCATATATTTT
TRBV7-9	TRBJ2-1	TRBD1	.	CASSLPLGQGSYNEQFF	TGTGCCAGCAGCTTACCCCTGGGACAGGGGTCCTACAATGAGCAGTTCTTC
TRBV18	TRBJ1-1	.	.	CASSLGTVNTEAFF	TGTGCCAGCTCACTTGGGACTGTAAACACTGAAGCTTTCTTT
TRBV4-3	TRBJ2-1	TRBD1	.	CASSQDSRPPGGEQFF	TGCGCCAGCAGCCAAGATTCGAGGCCCCCAGGGGGTGAGCAGTTCTTC
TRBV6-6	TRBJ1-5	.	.	CASTPDGRTYQPQHF	TGTGCCAGCACCCCGGACGGCAGGACTTATCAGCCCCAGCATTTT
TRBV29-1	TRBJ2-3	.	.	CSVEGPSSTDTQYF	TGCAGCGTTGAAGGCCCCAGTAGCACAGATACGCAGTATTTT
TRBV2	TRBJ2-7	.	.	CASSLSDGGSEQYF	TGTGCCAGCAGTCTAAGTGATGGGGGGTCCGAGCAGTACTTC
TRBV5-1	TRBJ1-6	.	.	CASSLESGASPLHF	TGCGCCAGCAGCTTGGAATCAGGCGCCTCACCCCTCCACTTT
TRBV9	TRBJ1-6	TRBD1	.	CASSSTGTDNSPLHF	TGTGCCAGCAGCTCTACCGGGACAGATAATTCACCCCTCCACTTT
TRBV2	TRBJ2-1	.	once	CASSSQDTQGSYYNEQFF	TGTGCCAGCAGTTCACAGGATACGCAGGGGTCTTACTACAATGAGCAGTTCTTC
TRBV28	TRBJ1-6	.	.	CAISRGNSPLHF	TGTGCCATCTCCAGGGGTAATTCACCCCTCCACTTT
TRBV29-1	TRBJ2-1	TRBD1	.	CSERGRGDNEQFF	TGCAGTGAAAGGGGGCGAGGTGACAATGAGCAGTTCTTC
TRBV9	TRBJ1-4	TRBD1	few	CASSRQGHSNEKLFF	TGTGCCAGCAGCCGACAGGGGCACTCAAATGAAAAACTGTTTTTT
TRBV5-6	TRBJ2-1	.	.	CASSLVTGQNEQFF	TGTGCCAGCAGCTTGGTAACAGGGCAAAATGAGCAGTTCTTC
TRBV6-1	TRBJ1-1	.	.	CASSLRQVNTEAFF	TGTGCCAGCAGTTTACGACAGGTGAACACTGAAGCTTTCTTT
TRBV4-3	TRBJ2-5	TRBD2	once	CASSQRLAGGNRETQYF	TGCGCCAGCAGCCAGCGTCTAGCGGGGGGTAATAGAGAGACCCAGTACTTC